The entry below describes one T cell receptor (beta chain). The record originates from a study of blood T cell repertoires in COVID-19. Study-level background: COVID-19 samples, acute and convalescent, were from the United States, Italy and Spain.

Measured with immunoSEQ multiplex PCR; TCRdb has only the in-frame clones, and not every one. The sample records about 170,000 clones, about 87% being singletons. Trimming cost V 6 bases and J 2 bases; bases outside gene matches: 9. The CDR3 has 15 residues. Per germline, CDR1 MNHEY and CDR2 SVGAGI. The material sequenced was peripheral blood. This clonotype was sampled from a woman of 80 years or more with COVID-19, enrolled during active disease. The chain joins TRBV6-5 to TRBJ2-7; the match to TRBD2 covers 8 bases. The DNA for the CDR3 is TGTGCCAGCAGAGGACTAGCCGGCACCCCCTACGAGCAGTACTTC. Residues: CASRGLAGTPYEQYF.